This T cell receptor (beta chain) derives from a study of blood T cell repertoires in COVID-19. Study-wide context: Sites across the United States, Italy and Spain contributed samples from acute and convalescent COVID-19. PBMCs, B-cell-depleted T cells, or T cells provided the cDNA or gDNA that made up the material.

The table came from immunoSEQ multiplex PCR; TCRdb's copy has only in-frame clones and leaves some out. The sample holds about 410,000 clones, 89% seen once. Across 24 US areas, participants ranged in age from about 18 to 100 years. Germline V gene lookup returns CDR1 SNHLY and CDR2 FYNNEI. With V trimmed by 6 bases and J by 1 base, 5 bases remained unmatched. The CDR3 runs 15 residues. The receptor's source is a woman between 25 and 40 years old who had recovered from COVID-19. Sequenced material: PBMCs or T cells enriched from blood (not recorded which). V and J are TRBV2 and TRBJ2-7; 11 nucleotides agree with TRBD2. The CDR3: CASSVAGGRSYEQYF. The CDR3 DNA is TGTGCCAGCAGCGTAGCGGGGGGGCGATCCTACGAGCAGTACTTC.